This T cell receptor (beta chain) was obtained from a study of HIV-infected children after antiretroviral therapy interruption. On the study more broadly: Continuous-treatment children had median age approximately 8 years, interruption more than 9 years. Study-wide results and limits: Minor non-naive CD45RA+ populations, like EMRA or stem memory, might contaminate naive sorts.

The TCR library was built from RNA with a 3' RACE protocol and unique molecular identifiers. Each CDR3 protein is one row after TCRdb ran MiXCR on the 3' RACE reads. The sample carries approximately 89,000 distinct CDR3 sequences, about 6.9% recorded once. With regard to this clonotype: Its antigen is not known.

V lost 4 bases and J lost 4, with 13 bases in between. This CDR3 comprises 15 residues. The germline V gene has CDR1 MGHRA and CDR2 YSYEKL. The treatment here: PENTA 11 planned treatment interruption arm or continuous ART arm. Participants had taken at least three-drug ART for at least 24 weeks. The source was CD45RA+ CD4+ T cells from PBMCs, pooled from several time points, collected from a donor given antiretroviral therapy, either interrupted or continuous. The subset is: naive CD4+ CD45RA+ CD45RO- T cells. The gene calls are TRBV4-1 and TRBJ2-2; D is possibly TRBD1 or TRBD2 (5 bases each). This TCR was recovered from a pool of human donors with HIV. CDR3 protein: CASSPTGTTTGELFF. Written as DNA, the CDR3 is TGCGCCAGCAGCCCCACCGGGACCACCACCGGGGAGCTGTTTTTT.